This passage covers 4 T cell receptor beta chains from one sample sequenced in a study of blood T cell repertoires in COVID-19. Assay used: immunoSEQ multiplex PCR; TCRdb lists only in-frame clones, some missing. Here the sample spans 650,000 to 800,000 clones, about 87% being singletons. The sequenced sample was peripheral blood. All receptors come from a woman younger than 35 with acute or convalescent COVID-19.

The J gene is TRBJ2-5, the V gene TRBV7-9, with 12 bases that match TRBD2. CDR1 and CDR2 from the germline V gene are SEHNR and FQNEAQ (reference sequence). The V segment lost 5 bases and the J segment 0 bases; nucleotides outside the gene matches: 4. The CDR3 runs 16 residues. CDR3 coding DNA: TGTGCCAGCAGCCACCGACTAGCGGGGGACCAAGAGACCCAGTACTTC. Protein: CASSHRLAGDQETQYF.

This clone was recorded once. The chain couples TRBV2 to TRBJ1-2, with D unclear. Per the germline V gene, CDR1 is SNHLY and CDR2 is FYNNEI. Deletions cut 4 bases from V and 0 bases from J, with 9 bases between. The CDR3 covers 14 residues. The CDR3 bases are TGTGCCAGCAGTGTCAGGATTTCTAACTATGGCTACACCTTC. Protein sequence: CASSVRISNYGYTF.

The chain has TRBV5-6 and TRBJ1-2, with TRBD1 identical over 8 bases. V lost 0 bases and J lost 2; bases outside the gene matches: 6. The CDR3 spans 16 residues. Germline loops: CDR1 SGHDT, CDR2 YYEEEE. CDR3 amino acids: CASSLVRNRGNYGYTF. The CDR3 DNA reads TGTGCCAGCAGCTTGGTTAGAAACAGGGGGAACTATGGCTACACCTTC.

The chain joins TRBV27 to TRBJ2-2; TRBD2 aligns across 12 bases. The CDR3 length is 18 residues. In germline, CDR1 is MNHEY, CDR2 SMNVEV (reference sequence). V was pared by 5 bases and J by 1 base, with 8 bases of the junction left unmatched. The CDR3 DNA sequence: TGTGCCAGCAGTCATTCGACTAGCGGGGGAGGGAACACCGGGGAGCTGTTTTTT. Translating it yields CASSHSTSGGGNTGELFF.